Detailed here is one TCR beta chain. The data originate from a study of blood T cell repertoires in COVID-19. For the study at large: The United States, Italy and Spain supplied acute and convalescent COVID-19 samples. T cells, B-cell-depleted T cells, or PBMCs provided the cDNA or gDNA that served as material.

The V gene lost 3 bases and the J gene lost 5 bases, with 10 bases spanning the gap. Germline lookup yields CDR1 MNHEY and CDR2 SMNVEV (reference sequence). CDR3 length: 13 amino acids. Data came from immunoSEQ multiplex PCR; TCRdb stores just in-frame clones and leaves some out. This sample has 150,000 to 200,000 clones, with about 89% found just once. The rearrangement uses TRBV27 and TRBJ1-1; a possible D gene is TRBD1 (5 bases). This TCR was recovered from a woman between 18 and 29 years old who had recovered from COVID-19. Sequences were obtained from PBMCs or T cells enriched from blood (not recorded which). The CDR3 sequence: CASSFKGWTEAFF. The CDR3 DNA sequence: TGTGCCAGCAGTTTCAAGGGGTGGACTGAAGCTTTCTTT.